This entry is about one T cell receptor beta chain. Its matching antigen is unknown. TCR beta CDR3 amplification used RNA transcripts. RT-PCR was first run with HTBI primers, then multiplex PCR in a second round. TCRdb re-called the multiplex PCR reads through MiXCR, storing one row per CDR3 protein. Among a few hundred thousand distinct CDR3 sequences listed, 20% to 25% were seen once. This specimen comes from a study of Graves' ophthalmopathy and Graves' hyperthyroidism. Study-level points and caveats: Prediction of ophthalmopathy progression reached about 71% sensitivity and under 80% specificity.

This CDR3 comprises 17 residues. J gave up 4 bases and V 0 bases, and 5 bases lay outside the gene matches. Germline lookup yields CDR1 SGHRS and CDR2 YFSETQ. In this cohort, patients with other autoimmune diseases, uncontrolled infections, pregnancy or lactation were excluded. Fresh peripheral blood, around 10 ml, was the PBMC source. The clonotype was recovered from a woman aged 45-65 years with Graves' ophthalmopathy. The sample comprised peripheral blood. The V gene is TRBV5-1, the J gene TRBJ2-1, with TRBD2 matching over 12 bases. The CDR3 DNA reads TGCGCCAGCAGCTTGGCCCCTAGCGGGAGGGCGTACAATGAGCAGTTCTTC. Translating it yields CASSLAPSGRAYNEQFF.